One sample yielded the 15 T cell receptor beta chains listed below, sequenced in a study of blood T cell repertoires in COVID-19. Method: immunoSEQ multiplex PCR; TCRdb's copy keeps in-frame clones and lacks some. The repertoire includes about 140,000 clones, about four fifths of them detected once, and 7.5% to 8.5% sits in the top ten. Sequencing was carried out using peripheral blood. The receptor set was obtained from a human donor in a cohort sampled during active COVID-19.

CDR3: CASSRQFYTEAFF. CDR3 nucleotides: TGTGCCAGCAGTAGACAGTTTTACACTGAAGCTTTCTTT. The chain couples TRBV12-3 or TRBV12-4 to TRBJ1-1; TRBD1 is a possible D gene (5 bases). The CDR3 is made up of 13 amino acids. Trimming removed 5 bases at V and 3 bases at J, with 10 bases between.

V and J are TRBV27 and TRBJ1-6; no clear D gene. Trimming removed 0 bases at V and 4 bases at J, with 7 bases between. There are 15 residues in the CDR3. The germline V gene has CDR1 MNHEY and CDR2 SMNVEV (reference sequence). CDR3 bases: TGTGCCAGCAGTTTATCCATACGGTATAATTCACCCCTCCACTTT. It specifies CASSLSIRYNSPLHF.

The chain uses TRBV5-1 and TRBJ1-4; tentative D call: TRBD1 (6 bases). Germline V lookup: CDR1 SGHRS, CDR2 YFSETQ. V lost 4 bases and J 8 bases, leaving 12 bases between the germline ends. The CDR3 length is 13 residues. CDR3 nucleotides: TGCGCCAGCAGCCCTGGGACAAGCGAAAAACTGTTTTTT. Translation gives CASSPGTSEKLFF.

The chain uses TRBV5-4 and TRBJ1-2; weak D call: TRBD1 (6 bases). The V and J ends lost 3 bases and 8 bases respectively, with 11 bases between them. Per the germline V gene, CDR1 is SGHNT and CDR2 is YYREEE (reference sequence). This CDR3 contains 12 residues. The DNA of the CDR3 is TGTGCCAGCAGCTCTATACAGGGAGGCTACACCTTC. Residues: CASSSIQGGYTF. The whole variable domain, filled in from reference TRBV5-4 and TRBJ1-2, reads ETGVTQSPTHLIKTRGQQVTLRCSSQSGHNTVSWYQQALGQGPQFIFQYYREEENGRGNFPPRFSGLQFPNYSSELNVNALELDDSALYLCASSSIQGGYTFGSGTRLTVV.

This sequence joins TRBV6-5 and TRBJ2-2; maybe TRBD2 (7 bases). Germline V gene data show CDR1 as MNHEY and CDR2 as SVGAGI. V was shortened by 4 bases and J by 6 bases, with 18 bases between the two germline ends. The CDR3 is 16 amino acids. CDR3: CASSLAPGGGAGELFF. The DNA of the CDR3 is TGTGCCAGCAGTTTAGCCCCGGGGGGCGGGGCCGGGGAGCTGTTTTTT.

The chain recombines TRBV2 with TRBJ1-1; the D is unclear. From germline, CDR1 is SNHLY and CDR2 FYNNEI. The CDR3 spans 15 residues. V gave up 5 bases and J gave up 1 base, with 14 bases separating them. CDR3 protein: CASSRVGGKNTEAFF. Written as DNA, the CDR3 is TGTGCCAGCAGTAGGGTAGGAGGGAAGAACACTGAAGCTTTCTTT. Based on the CDR3 plus reference TRBV2 and TRBJ1-1, the full variable domain is EPEVTQTPSHQVTQMGQEVILRCVPISNHLYFYWYRQILGQKVEFLVSFYNNEISEKSEIFDDQFSVERPDGSNFTLKIRSTKLEDSAMYFCASSRVGGKNTEAFFGQGTRLTVV.

The CDR3 nucleotides are TGTGCCAGCAGCCGGGCGGGTTTTGAGCAGTTCTTC. Protein product: CASSRAGFEQFF. V and J are TRBV7-2 and TRBJ2-1, with D perhaps TRBD2 (5 bases). CDR1 SGHTA and CDR2 FQGNSA come from the germline V gene. This CDR3 is 12 amino acids long. V was cut by 5 bases and J by 9 bases, with 11 bases left in between.

This sequence joins TRBV15 and TRBJ2-7; 9 bases are shared with TRBD2. The CDR3 contains 15 residues. Germline values: CDR1 LNHNV, CDR2 YYDKDF (reference sequence). J lost 5 bases, V lost 1 base, and 6 bases had no gene match. The CDR3 coding sequence is TGTGCCACCAGCAGAGGTGCGGGGGGGCGGAACGAGCAGTACTTC. It specifies CATSRGAGGRNEQYF.

This CDR3 is CASSQERWNTEAFF. CDR3 sequence (DNA): TGCGCCAGCAGCCAAGAGCGGTGGAACACTGAAGCTTTCTTT. The J gene is TRBJ1-1, the V gene TRBV4-1; D not resolved. This CDR3 comprises 14 residues. V was pared by 0 bases and J by 1 base, with 6 bases between. Germline V gene sequence: CDR1 MGHRA, CDR2 YSYEKL.

The table lists this clone with a few counts. The V gene is TRBV18, the J gene TRBJ2-2; TRBD1 matches 9 bases. The V segment lost 2 bases and the J segment 1 base; nucleotides outside the gene matches: 2. The germline gives CDR1 KGHSH, CDR2 LQKENI. The CDR3 totals 16 residues. The CDR3 is CASSPGTGLNTGELFF. The CDR3 nucleotides are TGTGCCAGCTCACCAGGGACAGGGCTGAACACCGGGGAGCTGTTTTTT.

The gene calls are TRBV2 and TRBJ1-2; D remains ambiguous. The CDR3 runs to 11 residues. Germline V gene lookup returns CDR1 SNHLY and CDR2 FYNNEI. Between the trimmed V and J ends, which lost 10 bases and 0 bases, there was a span of 6 bases. The CDR3 bases are TGTGCCATTACGGCTAACTATGGCTACACCTTC. Residues: CAITANYGYTF.

The V call is TRBV2, the J call TRBJ2-2; tentatively, D is TRBD1 (5 bases). CDR1 SNHLY and CDR2 FYNNEI come from the germline V gene. V was cut by 6 bases and J by 4 bases, with 12 bases left in between. This CDR3 is 14 amino acids long. The DNA for the CDR3 is TGTGCCAGCAGACAGGCCCCCGCCACCGGGGAGCTGTTTTTT. Its protein product is CASRQAPATGELFF.

The chain carries TRBV6-1 and TRBJ1-1; D gene uncertain. Germline V lookup: CDR1 MNHNS, CDR2 SASEGT. The CDR3 covers 14 residues. V lost 2 bases and J 0 bases, leaving 7 bases between the germline ends. The CDR3 loop reads CASSEQVMNTEAFF. The CDR3, as DNA: TGTGCCAGCAGTGAACAGGTAATGAACACTGAAGCTTTCTTT.

The J gene is TRBJ2-7, the V gene TRBV3-1 (or the pseudogene TRBV3-2), with 15 positions matching TRBD2. The J segment lost 0 bases and the V segment lost 4 bases, leaving 7 bases of the junction unmatched. Germline CDR1 and CDR2: LGHDT and YNNKEL (reference sequence). This CDR3 is 18 amino acids long. The CDR3 nucleotides read TGTGCCAGCAGCCCCGGGACTAGCGGGGGGCCACTCTCCTACGAGCAGTACTTC. This gives the protein CASSPGTSGGPLSYEQYF.

The chain employs TRBV29-1 and TRBJ2-1; possibly TRBD2 for D (5 bases). Trimming removed 6 bases from V and 6 bases from J, with 9 bases in between. The CDR3 spans 11 residues. Germline V gene sequence: CDR1 SQVTM, CDR2 ANQGSEA. The CDR3 protein is CSVVEGNEQFF. In DNA form, the CDR3 reads TGCAGCGTAGTAGAGGGCAATGAGCAGTTCTTC.